This T cell receptor (beta chain) was observed in a study of CXCR3-negative and CXCR3-positive naive CD8 T cells. Regarding the study as a whole: More hydrophobic TRB CDR3s were found in CXCR3-positive naive cells than in CXCR3-negative naive cells. Sequencing showed both naive subsets with comparably high diversity, and memory CD8+ cells much lower.

On this clonotype: The antigen remains unidentified.

The TRB cDNA libraries were prepared by 5' RACE with UMI labels. TCRdb reanalyzed the 5' RACE reads and collapses them to one entry per CDR3 protein, without DNA. In total, the table holds some 150,000 distinct CDR3 sequences. The CDR3 contains 14 residues. Germline CDR1 and CDR2: MDHEN and SYDVKM. CD45RO-CCR7+CD27+CD95- cells counted as naive CD8+ T cells. The chain is built from TRBV28 and TRBJ2-1; no DNA is available, so the TRBD1 call from TCRdb remains unchecked. Sequencing was carried out using naive CXCR3+ CD8+ T cells from blood. Noted subset: CD45RO-CCR7+CD27+CD95- naive CD8+ T cells expressing CXCR3 (TNR3+). This TCR derives from a human donor in good health. Some clones in this sample may be carry-over from other donors' samples. The CDR3 reads CASSLMVGQNEQFF.